Each of the 27 T cell receptor beta chains below was sequenced from the same sample in a study of graft-versus-host responses after intestinal transplantation. Their cognate antigens are unknown. Sequencing used immunoSEQ multiplex PCR; TCRdb keeps in-frame clones, though not all of them. The table shows fewer than 95,000 clones, with approximately 94% occurring only once. Sequences were derived from unstimulated CD4+ T cells sorted from spleen or lymph node cells, sampled before transplant. Source of these receptors: a human donor who was the organ donor for an intestinal transplant.

The V gene is TRBV5-1, the J gene TRBJ2-5, with 7 bases matching TRBD2. CDR1 is SGHRS, CDR2 YFSETQ, per germline. With 4 bases clipped from V and 4 bases from J, the junction kept 13 bases outside the gene matches. The CDR3 contains 16 residues. CDR3 bases: TGCGCCAGCAGCGCTGGGCTAGGCGGCGGGGGAGAGACCCAGTACTTC. Translation: CASSAGLGGGGETQYF.

V and J are TRBV6-4 and TRBJ1-6; possible D gene TRBD1, 5 bases. This CDR3 is 15 amino acids long. V lost 5 bases to trimming and J lost 0 bases, with 8 bases between them. Germline V gene lookup returns CDR1 MRHNA and CDR2 SNTAGT. The CDR3 protein is CASSSGSSYNSPLHF. In nucleotides, the CDR3 is TGTGCCAGCAGTTCAGGGAGCTCCTATAATTCACCCCTCCACTTT.

This chain uses TRBV28 with TRBJ1-5; D is ambiguous. CDR3 size: 12 residues. V lost 10 bases to trimming and J lost 3 bases, with 10 bases between them. In germline, CDR1 is MDHEN, CDR2 SYDVKM. The CDR3 protein is CATHSSNQPQHF. The CDR3 region has the DNA TGTGCCACCCACAGTTCCAATCAGCCCCAGCATTTT.

This chain uses TRBV28 with TRBJ1-2, with a weak D call TRBD1 (6 bases). Germline loops: CDR1 MDHEN, CDR2 SYDVKM. Trimming removed 6 bases at V and 4 bases at J, with 12 bases between. This CDR3 comprises 13 residues. The DNA for the CDR3 is TGTGCCAGCAGATCGGGGGCGAGCTATGGCTACACCTTC. Translated, it gives CASRSGASYGYTF.

The gene calls are TRBV7-6 and TRBJ1-3; 8 nucleotides line up with TRBD1. CDR3 length: 13 residues. V lost 4 bases, J lost 8 bases, and 4 bases stayed unmatched. Germline V CDR1 and CDR2: SGHVS, FNYEAQ. CDR3 DNA sequence: TGTGCCAGCAGCTCGGACAGGGCGCACACCATATATTTT. This codes for CASSSDRAHTIYF.

This clone was found once. This chain uses TRBV4-3 with TRBJ2-7, with 8 positions matching TRBD1. This CDR3 region has 16 residues. Germline CDR1 reads LGHNA; CDR2 reads YSLEER. The V gene end was trimmed by 0 bases and the J gene end by 0 bases; junction bases not matched to a gene: 4. The CDR3 DNA sequence: TGCGCCAGCAGCCAAGAAGGGACAGGAAGCTCCTACGAGCAGTACTTC. Translation gives CASSQEGTGSSYEQYF.

V usage is TRBV7-2 and J usage is TRBJ1-2; 9 bases fit TRBD1. Per germline, CDR1 SGHTA and CDR2 FQGNSA. The CDR3 length is 18 residues. Trimming at V came to 3 bases and at J to 3 bases, leaving 14 bases not matched to a gene. CDR3 sequence reads: CASSFQARDRVAYYGYTF. The CDR3 DNA follows: TGTGCCAGCAGCTTCCAAGCGCGGGACAGGGTGGCGTACTATGGCTACACCTTC.

This rearrangement joins TRBV6-5 to TRBJ2-2; either TRBD1 or TRBD2 may fit D (5 bases each). Germline assignment: CDR1 MNHEY and CDR2 SVGAGI. The CDR3 consists of 14 residues. V was shortened by 5 bases and J by 6 bases, with 13 bases between the two germline ends. The CDR3 protein is CASSVEGTAGELFF. The CDR3 DNA sequence: TGTGCCAGCAGTGTTGAGGGGACGGCCGGGGAGCTGTTTTTT.

The chain couples TRBV28 to TRBJ2-2; 7 nucleotides agree with TRBD1. V was clipped by 8 bases and J by 1 base; unmatched bases: 10. The CDR3 sequence is 16 residues long. Germline CDR1 and CDR2: MDHEN and SYDVKM. CDR3 loop: CASGDRTGQNTGELFF. The CDR3 nucleotides read TGTGCCAGCGGGGACCGGACAGGTCAGAACACCGGGGAGCTGTTTTTT.

V and J are TRBV4-2 and TRBJ1-1, with 7 bases that match TRBD1. Germline assignment: CDR1 LGHNA and CDR2 YNFKEQ. This CDR3 contains 14 residues. The V segment lost 6 bases and the J segment 4 bases; nucleotides outside the gene matches: 8. CDR3 bases: TGTGCCAGCAGATCGACAGGGCGAGGCACTGAAGCTTTCTTT. Translating it yields CASRSTGRGTEAFF.

The chain is built from TRBV28 and TRBJ2-5; unclear D gene. CDR1 and CDR2 (germline): MDHEN, SYDVKM. V was clipped by 2 bases and J by 9 bases, with 13 bases between them. The CDR3 covers 13 residues. This CDR3 is CASSLRLTLPQYF. The CDR3 DNA sequence: TGTGCCAGCAGTTTACGTTTGACCCTTCCCCAGTACTTC.

V gene TRBV28 combines with J gene TRBJ1-2, with D hard to call. CDR1 and CDR2 (germline): MDHEN, SYDVKM. The CDR3 is made up of 12 amino acids. V was clipped by 5 bases and J by 7 bases, with 11 bases between them. As DNA, the CDR3 is TGTGCCAGCAGTCCGCAGAGGATTGGCTACACCTTC. It encodes CASSPQRIGYTF.

DNA of the CDR3: TGCGCCAGCAGCTCGCAGGGGGTTGTCTACAATGAGCAGTTCTTC. Protein product: CASSSQGVVYNEQFF. The V call is TRBV5-1, the J call TRBJ2-1; the match to TRBD1 covers 7 bases. This CDR3 contains 15 residues. V trimming: 3 bases; J trimming: 3 bases; junction bases outside the gene matches: 6. Germline lookup yields CDR1 SGHRS and CDR2 YFSETQ.

In regard to this clone: Other DNA sequences in the sample encode the same CDR3. V gene TRBV18 combines with J gene TRBJ1-1; D is undetermined. This CDR3 has 15 residues. Germline CDR1 is KGHSH and CDR2 is LQKENI. Deletions cut 6 bases from V and 2 bases from J, with 16 bases between. Here the CDR3 reads CASSAGTVQNTEAFF. CDR3 coding DNA: TGTGCCAGCTCGGCCGGAACAGTCCAAAACACTGAAGCTTTCTTT.

The chain joins TRBV5-6 to TRBJ1-1, with TRBD1 matching over 8 bases. This CDR3 contains 17 residues. The V segment lost 2 bases and the J segment 1 base; nucleotides outside the gene matches: 10. CDR1 and CDR2 (germline): SGHDT, YYEEEE. CDR3 amino acids: CASSLTQGARKNTEAFF. The CDR3 DNA sequence: TGTGCCAGCAGCTTAACCCAGGGGGCGAGGAAGAACACTGAAGCTTTCTTT.

The chain couples TRBV9 to TRBJ1-6; 7 bases are shared with TRBD1. CDR1 is SGDLS and CDR2 is YYNGEE in the germline V gene. Trimming cost V 3 bases and J 7 bases; bases outside gene matches: 4. The CDR3 runs 14 residues. The CDR3 sequence: CASSAPGGNSPLHF. The CDR3 region has the DNA TGTGCCAGCAGCGCCCCAGGGGGGAATTCACCCCTCCACTTT.

This sequence joins TRBV18 and TRBJ1-5, with 10 nucleotides matching TRBD1. The length of the CDR3 is 15 residues. Trimming took 3 bases from V and 2 from J; bases not matched to a gene: 1. In germline, CDR1 is KGHSH, CDR2 LQKENI. CDR3 residues: CASSPGTGGNQPQHF. DNA for the CDR3: TGTGCCAGCTCACCCGGGACAGGGGGCAATCAGCCCCAGCATTTT.

The genes are TRBV4-2 and TRBJ1-5; D may be TRBD1 (6 bases). The CDR3 has 14 amino acids. Trimming removed 1 base at V and 2 bases at J, with 6 bases between. In germline, CDR1 is LGHNA, CDR2 YNFKEQ. The CDR3 sequence is CASSQGQGNQPQHF. In DNA, the CDR3 is TGTGCCAGCAGCCAAGGACAGGGCAATCAGCCCCAGCATTTT.

The chain is built from TRBV4-1 and TRBJ1-6, with 8 nucleotides matching TRBD1. V was clipped by 3 bases and J by 7 bases; unmatched bases: 8. Germline CDR1 reads MGHRA; CDR2 reads YSYEKL. CDR3 length: 16 amino acids. Here the CDR3 DNA reads TGCGCCAGCAGCCATTCCCCGACAGGGGAAAATTCACCCCTCCACTTT. This sequence encodes CASSHSPTGENSPLHF.

This chain links TRBV5-1 with TRBJ2-7; TRBD1 might be the D (6 bases). The CDR3 is made up of 14 amino acids. CDR1 is SGHRS, CDR2 YFSETQ, per germline. The germline V and J ends were trimmed by 4 bases and 0 bases, with 11 bases remaining between them. As DNA, the CDR3 is TGCGCCAGCAGCGTCCGAGGGGGCTCCTACGAGCAGTACTTC. It is translated as CASSVRGGSYEQYF.

The rearrangement links TRBV28 to TRBJ1-5; no clear D. The CDR3 spans 16 residues. CDR1 is MDHEN and CDR2 is SYDVKM in the germline V gene. The ends were cut back, 2 bases at V and 7 bases at J, with 18 bases in the middle. Here the CDR3 DNA reads TGTGCCAGCAGTTTAATTCGGGGATTCGGGGAACAGCCCCAGCATTTT. It codes for CASSLIRGFGEQPQHF.

CDR3 nucleotide sequence: TGTGCCAGTAGCTTTGACAGGGGGCAACAGCCCCAGCATTTT. Its protein is CASSFDRGQQPQHF. The rearrangement joins TRBV19 to TRBJ1-5; 10 bases line up with TRBD1. The germline V gene encodes CDR1 LNHDA and CDR2 SQIVND (reference sequence). V shed 6 bases and J 7 bases; nucleotides not matched to a gene: 6. The CDR3 sequence is 14 residues long.

The chain is built from TRBV5-4 and TRBJ2-1, with 10 positions matching TRBD2. Looked up from germline, CDR1 is SGHNT and CDR2 is YYREEE (reference sequence). The trim removed 5 bases at V and 7 bases at J, leaving 9 bases unmatched. The CDR3 contains 15 residues. The CDR3 DNA is TGTGCCAGCAGACAGCGGGGGGGCGGTAGAAATGAGCAGTTCTTC. Translation: CASRQRGGGRNEQFF.

V usage is TRBV30 and J usage is TRBJ1-3; D gene unclear. The CDR3 covers 12 residues. CDR1 is GTSNPN, CDR2 SVGIG, per germline (reference sequence). V was clipped by 1 base and J by 4 bases, with 5 bases between them. The CDR3 DNA reads as TGTGCCTGGAGTGGCCAGGGAAACACCATATATTTT. Its translation is CAWSGQGNTIYF.

V is TRBV5-1 and J is TRBJ2-5; D is possibly TRBD1 or TRBD2 (6 bases each). The CDR3 has 14 amino acids. Germline CDR1 is SGHRS and CDR2 is YFSETQ. Trimming pared 3 bases from V and 11 bases from J, leaving 20 bases between. The CDR3 protein is CASSYEGRGPAQYF. The CDR3 nucleotides read TGCGCCAGCAGCTACGAGGGACGGGGGCCCGCGCAGTACTTC.

This clone was found once. The rearrangement uses TRBV6-1 and TRBJ2-4; TRBD1 agrees at 12 bases. The J segment lost 6 bases and the V segment lost 6 bases, leaving 0 bases of the junction unmatched. The CDR3 length is 13 residues. Germline CDR1 and CDR2: MNHNS and SASEGT. Written as DNA, the CDR3 is TGTGCCAGCAGGGGACAGGGGGCAAACATTCAGTACTTC. As protein: CASRGQGANIQYF.

This clone was seen just once. The V and J genes are TRBV5-1 and TRBJ1-6; 7 positions agree with TRBD1. There are 16 residues in the CDR3. Germline V gene lookup returns CDR1 SGHRS and CDR2 YFSETQ. The ends lost 0 bases at V and 0 bases at J; junction bases unmatched: 0. CDR3 protein: CASSLDRGSYNSPLHF. CDR3 coding DNA: TGCGCCAGCAGCTTGGACAGGGGCTCCTATAATTCACCCCTCCACTTT. Supplemented by reference TRBV5-1 and TRBJ1-6, the full variable domain reads KAGVTQTPRYLIKTRGQQVTLSCSPISGHRSVSWYQQTPGQGLQFLFEYFSETQRNKGNFPGRFSGRQFSNSRSEMNVSTLELGDSALYLCASSLDRGSYNSPLHFGNGTRLTVT.